The 30 T cell receptor beta chains below come from one sample, sequenced in a study of long-term antiretroviral therapy in people with HIV. Sequencing relied on immunoSEQ assay v3.0, run at survey level. Libraries were prepared by immunoSEQ multiplex PCR; TCRdb keeps only in-frame clonotypes and omits some of them. The repertoire holds 25,000 to 40,000 clones, with nearly 90% as singletons. The sequencing used unsorted PBMCs, collected 1.1 years after starting antiretroviral therapy. The receptor set was obtained from a man between 18 and 35 years old with HIV.

The chain couples TRBV14 to TRBJ2-5, with 10 bases that match TRBD1. The CDR3 runs 16 residues. Germline assignment: CDR1 SGHDN and CDR2 FVKESK. The J segment lost 4 bases and the V segment lost 4 bases, leaving 9 bases of the junction unmatched. Here the CDR3 reads CASSLWTGGDGETQYF. The CDR3 coding sequence is TGTGCCAGCAGCCTGTGGACAGGGGGAGATGGAGAGACCCAGTACTTC.

V and J are TRBV30 and TRBJ1-3; D unresolved. This CDR3 has 14 residues. Per germline, CDR1 GTSNPN and CDR2 SVGIG (reference sequence). The V and J ends lost 0 bases and 1 base respectively, with 7 bases between them. The CDR3 here is CAWSVWMSGNTIYF. CDR3 DNA: TGTGCCTGGAGTGTTTGGATGTCTGGAAACACCATATATTTT.

The chain employs TRBV5-1 and TRBJ2-3; TRBD2 matches 14 bases. The CDR3 contains 17 residues. Trimming cost V 4 bases and J 4 bases; bases outside gene matches: 8. The germline V gene encodes CDR1 SGHRS and CDR2 YFSETQ. CDR3 DNA sequence: TGCGCCAGCAGCCCGGGACTAGCGGGGGTAGGCGCAGATACGCAGTATTTT. Encoded protein: CASSPGLAGVGADTQYF. The variable domain in full, completed from reference TRBV5-1 and TRBJ2-3, reads KAGVTQTPRYLIKTRGQQVTLSCSPISGHRSVSWYQQTPGQGLQFLFEYFSETQRNKGNFPGRFSGRQFSNSRSEMNVSTLELGDSALYLCASSPGLAGVGADTQYFGPGTRLTVL.

The rearrangement uses TRBV4-1 and TRBJ2-1; D unresolved. This CDR3 is built from 12 residues. CDR1 and CDR2 (germline): MGHRA, YSYEKL. V lost 5 bases, J lost 8 bases, and 10 bases lay in between. CDR3 protein: CASSEHRDEQFF. CDR3 coding DNA: TGCGCCAGCAGCGAACATCGTGATGAGCAGTTCTTC.

The V call is TRBV5-4, the J call TRBJ2-1, with 9 positions matching TRBD1. Germline trimming cut 2 bases from V and 3 bases from J; bases unmatched to any gene: 6. Germline values: CDR1 SGHNT, CDR2 YYREEE (reference sequence). This CDR3 contains 16 residues. CDR3 bases: TGTGCCAGCAGCTTTATCCAGACAGGGGGCTACAATGAGCAGTTCTTC. It codes for CASSFIQTGGYNEQFF.

This chain joins TRBV5-6 and TRBJ1-1; weak D call: TRBD1 (6 bases). Germline V gene lookup returns CDR1 SGHDT and CDR2 YYEEEE. CDR3 size: 14 residues. Trimming took 1 base from V and 1 from J, leaving 8 bases between them. The CDR3, as DNA: TGTGCCAGCAGCTTGCGGACAGCGAACACTGAAGCTTTCTTT. Translation gives CASSLRTANTEAFF.

The chain combines TRBV5-1 with TRBJ1-1, with 8 bases that match TRBD1. V dropped 5 bases and J dropped 7; count of bases not matched to a gene: 16. Germline values: CDR1 SGHRS, CDR2 YFSETQ. The CDR3 is 16 amino acids. The chain's CDR3 is CASRSGPGGLPREAFF. DNA for the CDR3: TGCGCCAGCAGATCGGGGCCAGGGGGCTTACCCCGTGAAGCTTTCTTT.

The chain carries TRBV19 and TRBJ2-2, with 7 nucleotides matching TRBD1. From germline, CDR1 is LNHDA and CDR2 SQIVND (reference sequence). CDR3 length equals 15 residues. Trimming took 4 bases from V and 1 from J; bases not matched to a gene: 3. CDR3 amino acids: CASSTRTGNTGELFF. As DNA, the CDR3 is TGTGCCAGTAGTACCCGGACAGGGAACACCGGGGAGCTGTTTTTT.

The chain combines TRBV11-2 with TRBJ2-4; 8 bases agree with TRBD1. There are 16 residues in the CDR3. CDR1 SGHAT and CDR2 FQNNGV come from the germline V gene. The V and J ends lost 6 bases and 3 bases, in that order; junction bases with no gene match: 10. CDR3: CASSLATGGDKNIQYF. DNA for the CDR3: TGTGCCAGCAGTCTCGCCACAGGGGGTGACAAAAACATTCAGTACTTC. The complete variable domain, with remaining parts taken from reference TRBV11-2 and TRBJ2-4, reads EAGVAQSPRYKIIEKRQSVAFWCNPISGHATLYWYQQILGQGPKLLIQFQNNGVVDDSQLPKDRFSAERLKGVDSTLKIQPAKLEDSAVYLCASSLATGGDKNIQYFGAGTRLSVL.

The chain has TRBV9 and TRBJ1-5, with no clear D. The CDR3 spans 15 residues. CDR1 SGDLS and CDR2 YYNGEE come from the germline V gene. Trimming took 0 bases from V and 1 from J, leaving 8 bases between them. Here the CDR3 reads CASSVDPNSNQPQHF. The CDR3 nucleotides are TGTGCCAGCAGCGTAGACCCGAACAGCAATCAGCCCCAGCATTTT.

The chain carries TRBV13 and TRBJ2-1; 11 bases agree with TRBD2. The CDR3 length is 15 residues. Germline assignment: CDR1 PRHDT and CDR2 FYEKMQ (reference sequence). V shed 7 bases, J shed 5 bases, and the junction held 7 bases outside the gene matches. CDR3: CASTVAGGLHNEQFF. The CDR3 DNA reads TGTGCCAGCACCGTAGCGGGGGGGCTCCACAATGAGCAGTTCTTC.

The J gene is TRBJ2-1, the V gene TRBV7-9, with D unresolved. Trimming pared 2 bases from V and 0 bases from J, leaving 5 bases between. Looked up from germline, CDR1 is SEHNR and CDR2 is FQNEAQ (reference sequence). The length of the CDR3 is 14 residues. The CDR3 sequence is CASSLKSSYNEQFF. Written as DNA, the CDR3 is TGTGCCAGCAGCTTAAAGAGCTCCTACAATGAGCAGTTCTTC.

V is TRBV5-8 and J is TRBJ1-1; D gene unclear. In germline, CDR1 is SGHTS, CDR2 YDEGEE. V lost 5 bases to trimming and J lost 4 bases, with 12 bases between them. There are 13 residues in the CDR3. CDR3 nucleotides: TGTGCCAGCAGACCCGGAGGGATCACTGAAGCTTTCTTT. It translates to CASRPGGITEAFF.

The CDR3 region is CSAGRIDTF. The DNA of the CDR3 is TGCAGTGCCGGAAGGATCGACACCTTC. The V call is TRBV20-1, the J call TRBJ1-2; D gene unclear. Trimming shortened V by 6 bases and J by 12 bases, and 11 bases separated the two germline ends. Germline V gene sequence: CDR1 DFQATT, CDR2 SNEGSKA (reference sequence). CDR3 length: 9 amino acids.

This clone was counted a few times. The CDR3 sequence is CASSLDSPYEQYF. CDR3 nucleotides: TGTGCCAGCAGCCTTGACAGCCCCTACGAGCAGTACTTC. The gene calls are TRBV5-4 and TRBJ2-7, with a weak D call TRBD1 (5 bases). The germline V gene has CDR1 SGHNT and CDR2 YYREEE (reference sequence). Trimming shortened V by 4 bases and J by 2 bases, and 10 bases separated the two germline ends. CDR3 length: 13 residues.

This rearrangement joins TRBV4-1 to TRBJ2-3, with TRBD2 matching over 7 bases. Germline CDR1 and CDR2: MGHRA and YSYEKL. The J segment lost 1 base and the V segment lost 3 bases, leaving 10 bases of the junction unmatched. The CDR3 runs to 17 residues. CDR3 sequence reads: CASSQLPSGARTDTQYF. For the CDR3, the DNA is TGCGCCAGCAGCCAGCTACCGAGCGGGGCTCGCACAGATACGCAGTATTTT.

V is TRBV15 and J is TRBJ1-2; D unclear. Germline lookup yields CDR1 LNHNV and CDR2 YYDKDF (reference sequence). CDR3 length: 17 residues. V was shortened by 0 bases and J by 6 bases, with 20 bases between the two germline ends. The CDR3 loop is CATSRDLGEGRRNGYTF. DNA of the CDR3: TGTGCCACCAGCAGAGATCTCGGGGAGGGAAGGAGAAATGGCTACACCTTC.

The chain couples TRBV19 to TRBJ1-5; maybe TRBD1 (5 bases). CDR1 is LNHDA, CDR2 SQIVND, per germline (reference sequence). Trimming shortened V by 4 bases and J by 6 bases, and 13 bases separated the two germline ends. CDR3 size: 14 residues. CDR3 coding DNA: TGTGCCAGTAGTACCCAGGGTACGGCTCAGCCCCAGCATTTT. The encoded protein is CASSTQGTAQPQHF.

This rearrangement joins TRBV18 to TRBJ1-5, with no clear D. Germline CDR1 reads KGHSH; CDR2 reads LQKENI. The CDR3 is 14 amino acids. Trimming cost V 0 bases and J 1 base, with 4 bases left between them. CDR3 DNA: TGTGCCAGCTCACCACCGTACAGCAATCAGCCCCAGCATTTT. The encoded protein is CASSPPYSNQPQHF.

The chain joins TRBV19 to TRBJ1-6; unclear D gene. Trimming shortened V by 5 bases and J by 11 bases, and 13 bases separated the two germline ends. Germline assignment: CDR1 LNHDA and CDR2 SQIVND (reference sequence). The CDR3 runs to 13 residues. The CDR3 spells CASSPLGGTPLHF. In DNA, the CDR3 is TGTGCCAGTAGTCCCCTCGGAGGAACACCCCTCCACTTT.

The V call is TRBV4-3, the J call TRBJ2-1, with TRBD2 matching 9 bases. Germline V gene sequence: CDR1 LGHNA, CDR2 YSLEER. V dropped 0 bases and J dropped 6; count of bases not matched to a gene: 9. This CDR3 is built from 17 residues. For the CDR3, the DNA is TGCGCCAGCAGCCAAGATTTTGCGGGAGGGCCCCCCAATGAGCAGTTCTTC. As protein: CASSQDFAGGPPNEQFF.

Written as DNA, the CDR3 is TGTGCTAGTGGTTTTGGCGCGGGTTACGAGCAGTACTTC. Amino acids: CASGFGAGYEQYF. The V and J genes are TRBV12-5 and TRBJ2-7; D may be TRBD2 (5 bases). The CDR3 runs to 13 residues. Trimming took 3 bases from V and 4 from J, leaving 10 bases between them. Looked up from germline, CDR1 is LGHNT and CDR2 is FRNRAP.

V usage is TRBV19 and J usage is TRBJ2-1; 8 nucleotides agree with TRBD2. Trimming removed 9 bases from V and 4 bases from J; junction bases left unmatched: 5. The germline gives CDR1 LNHDA, CDR2 SQIVND (reference sequence). This CDR3 has 13 amino acids. The CDR3 protein is CASRTSGYNEQFF. The CDR3 coding sequence is TGTGCCAGCCGCACTAGCGGATACAATGAGCAGTTCTTC.

V gene TRBV9 combines with J gene TRBJ1-2; D remains ambiguous. Trimming took off 0 bases at V and 0 bases at J, with 12 bases between the two ends. The CDR3 totals 16 residues. CDR1 and CDR2 (germline): SGDLS, YYNGEE. The chain's CDR3 is CASSVADDGTNYGYTF. The DNA of the CDR3 is TGTGCCAGCAGCGTAGCTGATGACGGAACTAACTATGGCTACACCTTC.

This clone was picked up one time. This chain links TRBV18 with TRBJ2-2; 7 bases agree with TRBD2. The CDR3 length is 16 residues. Germline V CDR1 and CDR2: KGHSH, LQKENI. V shed 2 bases, J shed 0 bases, and the junction held 3 bases outside the gene matches. The CDR3 spells CASSPSAGANTGELFF. CDR3 bases: TGTGCCAGCTCACCATCGGCGGGGGCGAACACCGGGGAGCTGTTTTTT.

The V call is TRBV7-9, the J call TRBJ2-1, with TRBD2 as a possible D gene (6 bases). The CDR3 loop spans 14 amino acids. CDR1 and CDR2 from the germline V gene are SEHNR and FQNEAQ (reference sequence). V was trimmed by 4 bases and J by 5 bases, leaving 12 bases between them. The CDR3 loop reads CASSSGRDDNEQFF. The DNA for the CDR3 is TGTGCCAGCAGCTCCGGGCGGGACGACAATGAGCAGTTCTTC.

The rearrangement joins TRBV4-1 to TRBJ2-3; 10 nucleotides match TRBD2. The CDR3 has 16 residues. V gave up 2 bases and J gave up 1 base; unmatched junction bases: 3. Germline loops: CDR1 MGHRA, CDR2 YSYEKL. This CDR3 reads CASSQLGLAGTDTQYF. CDR3 sequence (DNA): TGCGCCAGCAGCCAACTAGGACTAGCGGGCACAGATACGCAGTATTTT.

The CDR3 DNA is TGTGCCAGCAGTTTAAGCTATGGCTACACCTTC. Its protein is CASSLSYGYTF. The gene calls are TRBV28 and TRBJ1-2, with D unclear. This CDR3 has 11 residues. CDR1 is MDHEN and CDR2 is SYDVKM in the germline V gene. The V end lost 2 bases, the J end lost 4 bases, and 2 bases lay between the germline ends.

V usage is TRBV5-6 and J usage is TRBJ2-1; possibly TRBD1 for D (6 bases). Looked up from germline, CDR1 is SGHDT and CDR2 is YYEEEE. The CDR3 is 12 amino acids. Trimming removed 5 bases at V and 9 bases at J, with 12 bases between. DNA for the CDR3: TGTGCCAGCAGTTTGACAGGTGTTGAGCAGTTCTTC. Amino acid sequence: CASSLTGVEQFF.

The chain couples TRBV29-1 to TRBJ2-1; TRBD2 matches at 9 bases. J lost 5 bases, V lost 4 bases, and 6 bases had no gene match. The CDR3 has 14 residues. CDR1 is SQVTM and CDR2 is ANQGSEA in the germline V gene. Written as DNA, the CDR3 is TGCAGCGTTGCTAAGGGACTAGCAGACAATGAGCAGTTCTTC. Its translation: CSVAKGLADNEQFF.